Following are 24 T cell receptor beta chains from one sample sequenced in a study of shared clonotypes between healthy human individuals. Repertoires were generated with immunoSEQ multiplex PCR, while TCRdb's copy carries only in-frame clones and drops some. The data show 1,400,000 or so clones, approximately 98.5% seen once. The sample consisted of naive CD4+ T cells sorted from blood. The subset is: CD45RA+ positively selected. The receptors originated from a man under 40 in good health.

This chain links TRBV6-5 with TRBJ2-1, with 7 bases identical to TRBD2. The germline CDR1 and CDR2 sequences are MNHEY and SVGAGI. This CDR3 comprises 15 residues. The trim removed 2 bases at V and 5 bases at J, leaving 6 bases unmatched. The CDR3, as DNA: TGTGCCAGCAGTTACGCGGGAAGCGGGGACAATGAGCAGTTCTTC. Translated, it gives CASSYAGSGDNEQFF.

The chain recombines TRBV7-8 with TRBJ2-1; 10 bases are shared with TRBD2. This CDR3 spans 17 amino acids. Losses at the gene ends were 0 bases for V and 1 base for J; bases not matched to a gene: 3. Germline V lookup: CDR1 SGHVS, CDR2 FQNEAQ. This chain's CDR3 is CASSLAVAGGSYNEQFF. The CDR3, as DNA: TGTGCCAGCAGCTTAGCCGTAGCGGGAGGATCCTACAATGAGCAGTTCTTC.

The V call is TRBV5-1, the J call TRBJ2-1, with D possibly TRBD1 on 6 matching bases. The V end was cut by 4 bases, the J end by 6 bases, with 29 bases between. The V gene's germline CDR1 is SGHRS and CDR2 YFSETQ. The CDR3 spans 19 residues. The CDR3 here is CASSDQKNTDRLVLNEQFF. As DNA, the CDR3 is TGCGCCAGCAGCGATCAAAAAAATACCGACAGGCTAGTTCTCAATGAGCAGTTCTTC. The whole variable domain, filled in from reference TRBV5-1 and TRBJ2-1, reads KAGVTQTPRYLIKTRGQQVTLSCSPISGHRSVSWYQQTPGQGLQFLFEYFSETQRNKGNFPGRFSGRQFSNSRSEMNVSTLELGDSALYLCASSDQKNTDRLVLNEQFFGPGTRLTVL.

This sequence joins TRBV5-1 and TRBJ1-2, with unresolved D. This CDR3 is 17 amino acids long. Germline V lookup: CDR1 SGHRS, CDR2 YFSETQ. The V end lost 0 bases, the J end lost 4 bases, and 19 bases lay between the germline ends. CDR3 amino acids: CASSLGEGPYDPYGYTF. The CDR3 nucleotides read TGCGCCAGCAGCTTGGGAGAAGGACCGTACGACCCCTATGGCTACACCTTC.

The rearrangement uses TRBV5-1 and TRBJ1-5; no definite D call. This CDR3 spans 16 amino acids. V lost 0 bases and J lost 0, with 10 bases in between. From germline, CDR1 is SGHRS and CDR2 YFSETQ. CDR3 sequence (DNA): TGCGCCAGCAGCTTGGATGGCAGCAATAGCAATCAGCCCCAGCATTTT. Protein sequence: CASSLDGSNSNQPQHF.

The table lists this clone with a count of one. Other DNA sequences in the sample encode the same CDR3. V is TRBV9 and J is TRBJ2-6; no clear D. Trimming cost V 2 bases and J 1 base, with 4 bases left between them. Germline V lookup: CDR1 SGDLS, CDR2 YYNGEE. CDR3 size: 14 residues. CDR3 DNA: TGTGCCAGCAGCGTTCAATCTGGGGCCAACGTCCTGACTTTC. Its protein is CASSVQSGANVLTF. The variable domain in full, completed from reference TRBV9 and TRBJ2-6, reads DSGVTQTPKHLITATGQRVTLRCSPRSGDLSVYWYQQSLDQGLQFLIQYYNGEERAKGNILERFSAQQFPDLHSELNLSSLELGDSALYFCASSVQSGANVLTFGAGSRLTVL.

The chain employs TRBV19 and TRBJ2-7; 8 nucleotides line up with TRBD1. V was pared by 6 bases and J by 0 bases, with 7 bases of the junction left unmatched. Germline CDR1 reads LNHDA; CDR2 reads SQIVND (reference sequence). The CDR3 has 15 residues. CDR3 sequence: CASRWGTGDSYEQYF. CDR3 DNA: TGTGCCAGTAGATGGGGGACAGGAGACTCCTACGAGCAGTACTTC.

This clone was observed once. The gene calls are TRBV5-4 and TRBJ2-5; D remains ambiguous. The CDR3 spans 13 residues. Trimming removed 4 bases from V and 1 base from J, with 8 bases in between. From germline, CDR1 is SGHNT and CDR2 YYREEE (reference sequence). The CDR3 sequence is CASSLWTQETQYF. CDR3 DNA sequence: TGTGCCAGCAGCCTCTGGACCCAAGAGACCCAGTACTTC.

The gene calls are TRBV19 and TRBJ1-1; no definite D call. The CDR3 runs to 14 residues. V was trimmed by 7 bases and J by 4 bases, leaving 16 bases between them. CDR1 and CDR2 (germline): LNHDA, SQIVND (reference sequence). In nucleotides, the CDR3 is TGTGCCAGTACCCCCTCTACCGGGTCCACTGAAGCTTTCTTT. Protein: CASTPSTGSTEAFF.

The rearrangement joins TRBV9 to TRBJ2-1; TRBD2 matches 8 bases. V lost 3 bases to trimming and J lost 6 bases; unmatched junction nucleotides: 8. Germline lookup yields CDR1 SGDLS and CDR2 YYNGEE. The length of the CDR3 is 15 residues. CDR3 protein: CASSARREGVNEQFF. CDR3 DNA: TGTGCCAGCAGCGCCCGACGGGAGGGAGTCAATGAGCAGTTCTTC.

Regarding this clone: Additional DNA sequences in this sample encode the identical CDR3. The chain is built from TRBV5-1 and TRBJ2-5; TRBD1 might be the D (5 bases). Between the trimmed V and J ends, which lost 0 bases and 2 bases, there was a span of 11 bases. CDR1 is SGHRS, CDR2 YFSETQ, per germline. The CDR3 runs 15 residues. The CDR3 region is CASSLESGFQETQYF. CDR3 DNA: TGCGCCAGCAGCTTGGAATCAGGGTTTCAAGAGACCCAGTACTTC.

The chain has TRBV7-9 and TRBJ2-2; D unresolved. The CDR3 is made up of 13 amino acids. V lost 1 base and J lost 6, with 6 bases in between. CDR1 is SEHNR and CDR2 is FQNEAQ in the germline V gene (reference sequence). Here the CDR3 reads CASSLVPAGELFF. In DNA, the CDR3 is TGTGCCAGCAGCTTAGTGCCCGCCGGGGAGCTGTTTTTT.

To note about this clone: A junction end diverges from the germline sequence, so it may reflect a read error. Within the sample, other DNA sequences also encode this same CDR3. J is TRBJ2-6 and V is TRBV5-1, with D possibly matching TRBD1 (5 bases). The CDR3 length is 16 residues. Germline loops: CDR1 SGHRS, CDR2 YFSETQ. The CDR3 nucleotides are TGCGCCAGCAGCTTGGGGCAGCGCTCTGGGGCCAATGTCCTGACTTTC. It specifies CASSLGQRSGANVLTF.

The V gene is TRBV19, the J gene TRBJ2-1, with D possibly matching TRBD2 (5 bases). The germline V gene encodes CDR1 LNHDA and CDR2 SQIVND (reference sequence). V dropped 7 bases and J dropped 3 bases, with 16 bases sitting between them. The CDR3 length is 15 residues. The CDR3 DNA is TGTGCCAGTACACGAAGCGGAGTTAGCTACAATGAGCAGTTCTTC. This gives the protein CASTRSGVSYNEQFF.

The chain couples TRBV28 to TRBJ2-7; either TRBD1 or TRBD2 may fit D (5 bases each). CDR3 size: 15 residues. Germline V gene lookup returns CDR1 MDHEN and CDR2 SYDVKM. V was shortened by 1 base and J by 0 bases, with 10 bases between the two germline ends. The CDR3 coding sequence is TGTGCCAGCAGTTTATCGGGACGGGTCTCCTACGAGCAGTACTTC. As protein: CASSLSGRVSYEQYF.

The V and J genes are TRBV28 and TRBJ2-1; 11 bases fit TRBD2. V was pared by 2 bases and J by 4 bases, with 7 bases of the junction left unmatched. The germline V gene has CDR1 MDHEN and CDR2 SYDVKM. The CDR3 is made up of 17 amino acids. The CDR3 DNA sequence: TGTGCCAGCAGTTTAGATCTAGCGGGAGGATGGTACAATGAGCAGTTCTTC. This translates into CASSLDLAGGWYNEQFF.

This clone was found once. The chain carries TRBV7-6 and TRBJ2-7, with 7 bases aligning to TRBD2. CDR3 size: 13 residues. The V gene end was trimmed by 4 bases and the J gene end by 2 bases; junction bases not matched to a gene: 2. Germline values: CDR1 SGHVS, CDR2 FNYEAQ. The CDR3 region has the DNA TGTGCCAGCAGCTCGGGACTAACCTACGAGCAGTACTTC. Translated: CASSSGLTYEQYF. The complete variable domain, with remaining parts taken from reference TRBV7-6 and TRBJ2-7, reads GAGVSQSPRYKVTKRGQDVALRCDPISGHVSLYWYRQALGQGPEFLTYFNYEAQQDKSGLPNDRFSAERPEGSISTLTIQRTEQRDSAMYRCASSSGLTYEQYFGPGTRLTVT.

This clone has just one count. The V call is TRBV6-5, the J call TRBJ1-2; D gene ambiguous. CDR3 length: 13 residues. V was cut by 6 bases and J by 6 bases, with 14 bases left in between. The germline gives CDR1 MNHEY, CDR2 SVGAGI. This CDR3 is CASRWTETNGYTF. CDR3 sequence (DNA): TGTGCCAGCAGATGGACGGAGACCAATGGCTACACCTTC.

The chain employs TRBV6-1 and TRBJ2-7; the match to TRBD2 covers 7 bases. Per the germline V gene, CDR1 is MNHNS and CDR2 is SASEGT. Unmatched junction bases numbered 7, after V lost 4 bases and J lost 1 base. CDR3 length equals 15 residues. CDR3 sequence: CASSVSSGGSYEQYF. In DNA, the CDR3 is TGTGCCAGCAGTGTCTCTAGCGGAGGGTCCTACGAGCAGTACTTC.

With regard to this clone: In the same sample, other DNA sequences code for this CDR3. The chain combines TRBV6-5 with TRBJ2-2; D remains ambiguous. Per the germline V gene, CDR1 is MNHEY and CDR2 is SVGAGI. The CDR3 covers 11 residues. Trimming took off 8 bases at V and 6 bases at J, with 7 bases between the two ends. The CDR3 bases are TGTGCCAGCCAAGGCCCCGGGGAGCTGTTTTTT. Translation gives CASQGPGELFF.

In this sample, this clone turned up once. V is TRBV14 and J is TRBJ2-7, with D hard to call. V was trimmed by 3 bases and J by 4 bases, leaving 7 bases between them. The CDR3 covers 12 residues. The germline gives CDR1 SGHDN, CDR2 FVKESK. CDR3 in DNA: TGTGCCAGCAGCCATAACACGTACGAGCAGTACTTC. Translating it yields CASSHNTYEQYF. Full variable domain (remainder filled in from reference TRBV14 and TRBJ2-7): EAGVTQFPSHSVIEKGQTVTLRCDPISGHDNLYWYRRVMGKEIKFLLHFVKESKQDESGMPNNRFLAERTGGTYSTLKVQPAELEDSGVYFCASSHNTYEQYFGPGTRLTVT.

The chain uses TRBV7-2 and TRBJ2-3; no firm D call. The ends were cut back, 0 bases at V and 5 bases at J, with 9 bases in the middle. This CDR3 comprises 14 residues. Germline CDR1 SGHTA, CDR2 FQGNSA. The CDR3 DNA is TGTGCCAGCAGCTTAGCGGGCATGCTAGATACGCAGTATTTT. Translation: CASSLAGMLDTQYF.

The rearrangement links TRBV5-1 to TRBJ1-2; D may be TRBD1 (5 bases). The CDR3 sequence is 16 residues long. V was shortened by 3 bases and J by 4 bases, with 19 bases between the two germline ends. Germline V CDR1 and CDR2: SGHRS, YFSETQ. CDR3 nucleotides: TGCGCCAGCAGCTGGGGGAGGGACGTCAATCTCTATGGCTACACCTTC. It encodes CASSWGRDVNLYGYTF.

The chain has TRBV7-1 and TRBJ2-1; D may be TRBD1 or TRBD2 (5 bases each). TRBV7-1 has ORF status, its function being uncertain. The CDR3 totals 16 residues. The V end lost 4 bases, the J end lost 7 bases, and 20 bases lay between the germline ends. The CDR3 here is CASSLMPGGTGNEQFF. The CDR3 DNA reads TGTGCCAGCAGCTTAATGCCCGGAGGTACAGGAAATGAGCAGTTCTTC.